This TCR beta chain comes out of a study of blood T cell repertoires in COVID-19. Study-level background: The samples span acute and convalescent COVID-19 from the United States, Italy and Spain. Sources were T cells, B-cell-depleted T cells, or PBMCs; the material itself was cDNA or gDNA.

As handled by the study authors: Estimated nucleated cell counts came from reference gene primer amplification. Libraries were prepared by immunoSEQ multiplex PCR; TCRdb keeps only in-frame clonotypes and omits some of them. The D gene and trimming were derived from the DNA, and the V and J assignments and clone size from that table. The sample records about 250,000 clones, roughly 91% being singletons. With V trimmed by 5 bases and J by 14 bases, 8 bases remained unmatched. Germline values: CDR1 SEHNR, CDR2 FQNEAQ (reference sequence). CDR3 size: 14 residues. The chain combines TRBV7-9 with TRBJ1-6; TRBD1 agrees at 11 bases. This sequence was found in a woman between 35 and 50 years old who had recovered from COVID-19. Input material: peripheral blood. The CDR3 reads CASSGQGAPGALHF. Here the CDR3 DNA reads TGTGCCAGCAGCGGACAGGGGGCACCCGGGGCCCTCCACTTT.